The 14 T cell receptor beta chains in this list originate from one sample, sequenced in a study of blood T cells in healthy people across ages. Combining a sample-barcoded 5' primer with a J-beta primer mix, a second PCR ran for 7 to 11 cycles. TCRdb recomputed calls from the 5' RACE reads with MiXCR, one row per CDR3 protein. Counted here are about 1 million distinct CDR3 sequences, under 30% occurring once; the ten biggest clones make up about 0.69%. The data were also submitted as part of a second study, on T cells of mothers and their children.

The sample consisted of blood. The receptor set was obtained from a girl aged 2-10 years in good health.

This rearrangement joins TRBV6-2 or TRBV6-3 to TRBJ2-2; D is possibly TRBD2 (5 bases). The germline V and J ends were trimmed by 6 bases and 4 bases, with 15 bases remaining between them. In germline, CDR1 is MNHEY, CDR2 SVGEGT. The CDR3 has 15 amino acids. CDR3 sequence: CASSPTRVGTGELFF. CDR3 coding DNA: TGTGCCAGCAGCCCCACGAGGGTCGGCACCGGGGAGCTGTTTTTT.

This chain's CDR3 is CSASGGLDSAEQFF. The CDR3 nucleotides read TGCAGTGCTAGTGGTGGGCTAGACTCTGCTGAGCAGTTCTTC. The rearrangement joins TRBV20-1 to TRBJ2-1; D is undetermined. The V gene's germline CDR1 is DFQATT and CDR2 SNEGSKA (reference sequence). This CDR3 has 14 residues. The germline V and J ends were trimmed by 3 bases and 9 bases, with 18 bases remaining between them.

This clonotype was detected only a few times. The chain joins TRBV12-3 or TRBV12-4 to TRBJ1-1; D is uncertain. The ends were cut back, 2 bases at V and 3 bases at J, with 13 bases in the middle. This CDR3 has 15 residues. CDR3 sequence (DNA): TGTGCCAGCAGTTTAATGGCTCTGGCGGACACTGAAGCTTTCTTT. Amino acid sequence: CASSLMALADTEAFF.

This chain joins TRBV29-1 and TRBJ1-2; TRBD1 agrees at 8 bases. Germline V gene sequence: CDR1 SQVTM, CDR2 ANQGSEA. Unmatched junction bases numbered 6, after V lost 3 bases and J lost 3 bases. The CDR3 runs to 14 residues. CDR3 sequence reads: CSVDATGDYYGYTF. CDR3 DNA sequence: TGCAGCGTTGACGCGACAGGGGATTACTATGGCTACACCTTC.

This clonotype was seen a handful of times. The chain recombines TRBV20-1 with TRBJ1-2, with unresolved D. Germline CDR1 DFQATT, CDR2 SNEGSKA (reference sequence). This CDR3 has 15 amino acids. Trimming removed 1 base at V and 2 bases at J, with 14 bases between. The CDR3 sequence is CSARGAAGGNYGYTF. The DNA for the CDR3 is TGCAGTGCTAGAGGGGCGGCAGGAGGGAACTATGGCTACACCTTC.

This clonotype was observed a handful of times. The rearrangement uses TRBV15 and TRBJ1-1; TRBD1 matches 7 bases. This CDR3 has 16 amino acids. V lost 10 bases and J lost 3; bases outside the gene matches: 17. The germline V gene has CDR1 LNHNV and CDR2 YYDKDF (reference sequence). The CDR3 loop reads CAISIRTGWEDTEAFF. The CDR3 bases are TGTGCCATTTCGATTAGGACAGGCTGGGAGGACACTGAAGCTTTCTTT.

This clonotype was counted between two and nine times. The CDR3 DNA sequence: TGCAGTGCTCGTTCCGTACTAGCGGGGGGGAACAATGAGCAGTTCTTC. It translates to CSARSVLAGGNNEQFF. The chain couples TRBV20-1 to TRBJ2-1; 13 nucleotides line up with TRBD2. V was pared by 5 bases and J by 5 bases, with 9 bases of the junction left unmatched. Germline CDR1 is DFQATT and CDR2 is SNEGSKA (reference sequence). The CDR3 has 16 amino acids.

The V call is TRBV5-1, the J call TRBJ1-2; a weak D match, TRBD1 (5 bases). The CDR3 is made up of 15 amino acids. Trimming stripped 1 base from V and 2 bases from J, with 12 bases between. Germline CDR1 SGHRS, CDR2 YFSETQ. CDR3 sequence reads: CASSLSRGVNYGYTF. In DNA form, the CDR3 reads TGCGCCAGCAGCTTGAGCAGAGGGGTCAACTATGGCTACACCTTC.

The gene calls are TRBV5-1 and TRBJ1-2; D might be TRBD1 (6 bases). There are 15 residues in the CDR3. The germline CDR1 and CDR2 sequences are SGHRS and YFSETQ. V lost 0 bases and J lost 3, with 12 bases in between. CDR3 amino acids: CASSLALGADYGYTF. CDR3 bases: TGCGCCAGCAGCTTGGCCCTGGGGGCAGACTATGGCTACACCTTC. Using reference TRBV5-1 and TRBJ1-2 for the parts outside the CDR3, the full variable domain is KAGVTQTPRYLIKTRGQQVTLSCSPISGHRSVSWYQQTPGQGLQFLFEYFSETQRNKGNFPGRFSGRQFSNSRSEMNVSTLELGDSALYLCASSLALGADYGYTFGSGTRLTVV.

As concerns this clonotype: The junction shows a germline mismatch at one end, possibly a read error. The V and J genes are TRBV7-7 and TRBJ2-1, with TRBD2 matching over 7 bases. Germline CDR1 and CDR2: SSHAT and FNYEAQ (reference sequence). This CDR3 region has 13 residues. Here the CDR3 reads CASSPDGRNEQFF. The CDR3 bases are TGTGCTAGCAGCCCGGACGGGAGGAATGAGCAGTTCTTC.

The rearrangement links TRBV7-9 to TRBJ2-5; D is possibly TRBD1 (6 bases). This CDR3 has 13 residues. The germline V gene encodes CDR1 SEHNR and CDR2 FQNEAQ (reference sequence). The V and J ends lost 4 bases and 5 bases respectively, with 11 bases between them. The CDR3 is CASSYTGMETQYF. CDR3 sequence (DNA): TGTGCCAGCAGCTACACAGGGATGGAGACCCAGTACTTC.

This clonotype was counted a few times. The rearrangement joins TRBV11-2 to TRBJ2-7; D tentatively reads TRBD1 or TRBD2 (5 bases each). Trimming removed 5 bases from V and 7 bases from J, with 18 bases in between. Germline assignment: CDR1 SGHAT and CDR2 FQNNGV. The CDR3 length is 14 residues. DNA for the CDR3: TGTGCCAGCAGCCTCTGGGACCCAAGGGGTGAGCAGTACTTC. Its translation: CASSLWDPRGEQYF.

This clonotype was counted between two and nine times. The chain uses TRBV7-3 and TRBJ2-1, with TRBD1 as a possible D gene (6 bases). This CDR3 comprises 13 residues. Deletions cut 2 bases from V and 7 bases from J, with 9 bases between. Germline V CDR1 and CDR2: SGHTA, FQGTGA. CDR3 bases: TGTGCCAGCAGCTTATACAGGGAGAATGAGCAGTTCTTC. Encoded protein: CASSLYRENEQFF.

The V and J genes are TRBV7-2 and TRBJ1-2, with 7 bases identical to TRBD1. This CDR3 is built from 13 residues. Per the germline V gene, CDR1 is SGHTA and CDR2 is FQGNSA. Trimming removed 6 bases from V and 7 bases from J; junction bases left unmatched: 8. Here the CDR3 reads CASRLQGLSGYTF. Here the CDR3 DNA reads TGTGCCAGCAGGCTACAGGGGCTCTCTGGCTACACCTTC.